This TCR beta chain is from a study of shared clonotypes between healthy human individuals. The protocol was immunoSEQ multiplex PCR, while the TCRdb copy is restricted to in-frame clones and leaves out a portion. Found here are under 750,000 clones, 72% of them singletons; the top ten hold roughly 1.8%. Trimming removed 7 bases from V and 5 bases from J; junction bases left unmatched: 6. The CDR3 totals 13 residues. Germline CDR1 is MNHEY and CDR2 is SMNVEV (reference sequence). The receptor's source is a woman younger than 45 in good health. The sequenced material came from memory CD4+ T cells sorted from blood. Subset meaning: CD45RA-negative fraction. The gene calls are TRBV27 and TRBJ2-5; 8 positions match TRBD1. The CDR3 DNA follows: TGTGCCAGCACCCAAAGACAGGGGGAGACCCAGTACTTC. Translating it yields CASTQRQGETQYF.